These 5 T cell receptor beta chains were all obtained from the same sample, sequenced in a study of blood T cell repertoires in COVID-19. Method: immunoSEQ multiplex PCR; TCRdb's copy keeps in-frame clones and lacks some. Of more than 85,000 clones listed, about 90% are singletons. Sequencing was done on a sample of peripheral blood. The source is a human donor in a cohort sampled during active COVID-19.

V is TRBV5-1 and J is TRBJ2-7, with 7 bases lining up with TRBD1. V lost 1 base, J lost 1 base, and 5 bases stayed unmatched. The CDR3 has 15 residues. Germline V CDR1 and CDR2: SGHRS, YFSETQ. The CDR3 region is CASSLNRGRSYEQYF. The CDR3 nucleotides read TGCGCCAGCAGCTTGAATAGGGGGCGATCCTACGAGCAGTACTTC.

The CDR3 nucleotides read TGTGCCAGCCAGGAGGTTCGTACCCACAGGGCGGCGTACTTC. This sequence encodes CASQEVRTHRAAYF. This chain connects TRBV28 to TRBJ2-7; a possible D gene is TRBD1 (6 bases). The CDR3 length is 14 residues. Trimming pared 8 bases from V and 12 bases from J, leaving 26 bases between. CDR1 and CDR2 (germline): MDHEN, SYDVKM.

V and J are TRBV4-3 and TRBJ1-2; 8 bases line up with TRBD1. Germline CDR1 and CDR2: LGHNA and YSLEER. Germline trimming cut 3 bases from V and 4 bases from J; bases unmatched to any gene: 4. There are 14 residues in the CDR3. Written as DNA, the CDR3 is TGCGCCAGCAGCCATTCCGGACAGGGCTATGGCTACACCTTC. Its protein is CASSHSGQGYGYTF.

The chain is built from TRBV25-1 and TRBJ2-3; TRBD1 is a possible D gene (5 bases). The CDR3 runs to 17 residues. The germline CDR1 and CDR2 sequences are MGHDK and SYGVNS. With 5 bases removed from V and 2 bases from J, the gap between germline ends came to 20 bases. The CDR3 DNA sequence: TGTGCCAGCAGTCCTCGCCCCTCCAGGGTGGACACAGATACGCAGTATTTT. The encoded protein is CASSPRPSRVDTDTQYF.

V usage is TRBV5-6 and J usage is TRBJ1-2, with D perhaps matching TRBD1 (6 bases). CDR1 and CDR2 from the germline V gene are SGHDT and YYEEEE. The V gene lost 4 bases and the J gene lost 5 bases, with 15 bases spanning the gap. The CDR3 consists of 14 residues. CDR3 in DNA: TGTGCCAGCAGCCCCCTAGGGGGAGGGTATGGCTACACCTTC. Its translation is CASSPLGGGYGYTF.